This TCR beta chain was observed in a study of early T cells in non-severe SARS-CoV-2 infection listed by TCRdb under 2021. Turning to the overall study: Bulk RNA from unsorted whole blood was used for TCR sequencing, so alpha and beta chains could not be paired.

The study was a case-control design nested within a healthcare worker cohort in London, UK, with weekly nasopharyngeal swab PCR tests and blood sampling. Between 23 and 31 March 2020, the week of the UK lockdown, healthcare workers were enrolled and then followed up weekly for as long as 16 weeks. Study-level results and caveats: VDJdb matching was skewed toward anti-spike CD8 responses and likely underestimated virus-specific expansions by missing private and CD4 specificities.

The library was obtained by 5' RACE. TCRdb lists the instrument as NextSeq 500. In the TCR library protocol, unique molecular identifiers were attached to individual cDNA molecules to correct for PCR bias and sequencing error. Sequencing covered both TCR alpha and beta chains, and within each sample the abundances of alpha and beta sequences were tightly co-correlated. The original methods were these. Decombinator V4 was used to perform V gene, J gene and CDR3 annotation of TCR sequences. Expanded TCRs were defined as changing significantly between any two time points under a Poisson model with p below 0.0001. Abundances of TCRs were expressed as counts per million after normalisation to the total number of TCRs sequenced in each sample. TRAV1-2 paired with TRAJ12, TRAJ20 or TRAJ33 defined MAIT TCRs, while TRAV10 paired with TRAJ18 defined iNKT TCRs. VDJdb, accessed on 1 November 2021, was searched for TCRs annotated for CMV, EBV and SARS-CoV-2, and TCRs annotated for more than one antigen were excluded. Clones were called with MiXCR by TCRdb after fastp trimmed the public reads at Q25, and only in-frame beta chains were retained. Rows with a matching CDR3 protein are joined into one entry that keeps the most common DNA and genes. The V and J calls and clone size are TCRdb's, not the authors'. Here the sample has about 56,000 distinct CDR3 sequences; approximately 15% occur a single time. Together, the top ten hold 4.1% of the sample.

On this clonotype: Its antigen is still unknown. No much larger clonotype is one base removed from it; base qualities were not supplied.

Reading from cysteine to phenylalanine, the CDR3 counts 16 amino acids. The retained sequence is limited to the CDR3, 48 bases, with the frame set at the first base. Taken from the germline V gene, the CDR1 and CDR2 loops are MGHRA and YSYEKL. V and J lose 4 bases and 5 bases, and a span of 18 bases separates them. Specimen: whole blood, collected at baseline. The receptor's source is an adult who was a healthcare worker with PCR-confirmed SARS-CoV-2 infection or an uninfected control (not recorded which). The rearranged segments are TRBV4-1 and TRBJ2-1; the D segment could be TRBD2, given 5 matching bases. The nucleotide sequence reads as follows: TGCGCCAGCAGCCCCGCGGGTTATGGTTTGGACAATGAGCAGTTCTTC. Translated, this gives CASSPAGYGLDNEQFF.